One sample yielded the 9 T cell receptor beta chains listed below, sequenced in a study of shared clonotypes between healthy human individuals. Sequenced by immunoSEQ multiplex PCR; TCRdb stores in-frame clones only, minus some. The sample shows about 1.5 million clones, approximately 98% of them seen only once. Sequenced sample: naive CD4+ T cells sorted from blood. Regarding subset: CD45RA+ positively selected. These TCRs come from a man aged 25-40 years in good health.

The rearrangement links TRBV6-5 to TRBJ2-2; possible D gene TRBD2, 5 bases. There are 14 residues in the CDR3. Germline values: CDR1 MNHEY, CDR2 SVGAGI. Trimming shortened V by 2 bases and J by 4 bases, and 8 bases separated the two germline ends. CDR3 DNA sequence: TGTGCCAGCAGTTACGGGAGATCCACCGGGGAGCTGTTTTTT. This encodes CASSYGRSTGELFF.

A single count supports this clone. This chain uses TRBV9 with TRBJ2-2; either TRBD1 or TRBD2 may fit D (5 bases each). Trimming left V 0 bases short and J 7 bases short, with 13 bases between. The CDR3 is made up of 15 amino acids. The germline gives CDR1 SGDLS, CDR2 YYNGEE. The CDR3 coding sequence is TGTGCCAGCAGCGTAGGGCCCCCGGGACGCGGGGAGCTGTTTTTT. It translates to CASSVGPPGRGELFF.

This rearrangement joins TRBV4-1 to TRBJ2-3; no firm D call. CDR3 size: 14 residues. Trimming left V 4 bases short and J 0 bases short, with 8 bases between. Looked up from germline, CDR1 is MGHRA and CDR2 is YSYEKL. CDR3 nucleotide sequence: TGCGCCAGCAGCCGGACCGACAGCACAGATACGCAGTATTTT. Amino acids: CASSRTDSTDTQYF.

V usage is TRBV18 and J usage is TRBJ2-7; D not certain. Germline loops: CDR1 KGHSH, CDR2 LQKENI. V lost 5 bases, J lost 6 bases, and 8 bases lay in between. The CDR3 contains 11 residues. This CDR3 reads CASSGQGEQYF. The DNA for the CDR3 is TGTGCCAGCTCAGGTCAAGGCGAGCAGTACTTC. The variable domain in full, completed from reference TRBV18 and TRBJ2-7, reads NAGVMQNPRHLVRRRGQEARLRCSPMKGHSHVYWYRQLPEEGLKFMVYLQKENIIDESGMPKERFSAEFPKEGPSILRIQQVVRGDSAAYFCASSGQGEQYFGPGTRLTVT.

The chain links TRBV6-6 to TRBJ2-1, with D perhaps given as TRBD1 or TRBD2 (5 bases each). Trimming removed 4 bases from V and 7 bases from J, with 17 bases in between. The CDR3 runs 15 residues. The germline CDR1 and CDR2 sequences are MNHNY and SVGAGI (reference sequence). The CDR3 here is CASSFGGVHSNEQFF. As DNA, the CDR3 is TGTGCCAGCAGTTTTGGGGGAGTTCACTCTAATGAGCAGTTCTTC.

The chain employs TRBV5-3 and TRBJ1-5; 7 bases line up with TRBD1. TRBV5-3 is flagged as an ORF with uncertain function. This CDR3 comprises 14 residues. V lost 0 bases and J lost 6; bases outside the gene matches: 3. The CDR3 loop is CARSLDRGIQPQHF. In DNA, the CDR3 is TGTGCCAGAAGCTTGGACAGGGGTATTCAGCCCCAGCATTTT.

The chain uses TRBV7-8 and TRBJ2-7; weak D call: TRBD1 (6 bases). The V and J ends lost 5 bases and 3 bases respectively, with 14 bases between them. The germline gives CDR1 SGHVS, CDR2 FQNEAQ. This CDR3 is built from 14 residues. CDR3 sequence reads: CASSLSDRFYEQYF. The CDR3 nucleotides are TGTGCCAGCAGCCTCTCCGACAGGTTCTACGAGCAGTACTTC.

The chain employs TRBV7-9 and TRBJ1-2; D is unresolved. CDR3 length: 14 residues. Germline loops: CDR1 SEHNR, CDR2 FQNEAQ (reference sequence). V shed 2 bases and J shed 3 bases, with 10 bases lying between them. CDR3 loop: CASSLSQSYYGYTF. CDR3 DNA: TGTGCCAGCAGCTTATCTCAAAGTTACTATGGCTACACCTTC. The variable domain in full, with the rest retrieved from reference TRBV7-9 and TRBJ1-2, is DTGVSQNPRHKITKRGQNVTFRCDPISEHNRLYWYRQTLGQGPEFLTYFQNEAQLEKSRLLSDRFSAERPKGSFSTLEIQRTEQGDSAMYLCASSLSQSYYGYTFGSGTRLTVV.

This chain's CDR3 is CASSLFGTGNTDTQYF. The CDR3 DNA reads TGTGCCAGCAGCTTATTTGGGACCGGAAACACAGATACGCAGTATTTT. The J gene is TRBJ2-3, the V gene TRBV7-2; D may correspond to TRBD1 or TRBD2 (5 bases each). CDR3 length: 16 amino acids. Trimming cost V 2 bases and J 2 bases, with 14 bases left between them. Germline CDR1 reads SGHTA; CDR2 reads FQGNSA.